This T cell receptor beta chain came from a study of cytomegalovirus exposure and HLA in healthy donors. Across the study: Of all 380 or so donors who were genotyped, roughly 85% belonged to the Caucasian-associated ancestry cluster. The study's findings and limits: Based on reports, TCR beta sequences accurately predicted HLA-A and HLA-B alleles for most subjects. The study listed 164 cytomegalovirus-associated TCR beta chains.

Use of 60 Vbeta and 13 Jbeta primers characterized the PCR. Some clones are missing from TCRdb's copy, which holds only in-frame ones; the method was immunoSEQ multiplex PCR. The sample records fewer than 150,000 clones, around 77% being singletons. The CDR3 covers 15 residues. Losses at the gene ends were 0 bases for V and 7 bases for J; bases not matched to a gene: 11. Germline V gives CDR1 SQVTM, CDR2 ANQGSEA. Only one count was recorded for this clone. The antigen is unknown. The sequence was collected from a man under 40 in good health and CMV-seronegative. The chain employs TRBV29-1 and TRBJ1-2; 7 positions agree with TRBD1. The source material was PBMCs. CDR3: CSVEDPGTATVGYTF. CDR3 sequence (DNA): TGCAGCGTTGAAGACCCCGGGACAGCGACGGTTGGCTACACCTTC. The whole variable domain, filled in from reference TRBV29-1 and TRBJ1-2, reads SAVISQKPSRDICQRGTSLTIQCQVDSQVTMMFWYRQQPGQSLTLIATANQGSEATYESGFVIDKFPISRPNLTFSTLTVSNMSPEDSSIYLCSVEDPGTATVGYTFGSGTRLTVV.